The 8 T cell receptor beta chains below were found in one sample sequenced in a study of blood T cell repertoires in COVID-19. Clones were sequenced by immunoSEQ multiplex PCR, and TCRdb holds only the in-frame ones, with some missing. The table shows 55,000 to 80,000 clones, with 80% to 95% occurring only once. Sequenced sample: peripheral blood. The receptor source for this set is a human donor in a cohort sampled during active COVID-19.

The V and J genes are TRBV27 and TRBJ2-7; 8 bases agree with TRBD1. Germline CDR1 MNHEY, CDR2 SMNVEV (reference sequence). V gave up 0 bases and J gave up 7 bases; unmatched junction bases: 14. The CDR3 runs to 17 residues. The CDR3 region has the DNA TGTGCCAGCAGTTTATCTGGATTCGGACAGGGCCTGAGTGAGCAGTACTTC. It translates to CASSLSGFGQGLSEQYF.

Details on this clone: This CDR3 is missing its conserved last phenylalanine or tryptophan, likely due to a read error. Because the CDR3's place on the DNA is in doubt, the DNA is left out and the CDR3 is given as listed by TCRdb. This chain connects TRBV2 to TRBJ1-1. CDR1 and CDR2 (germline): SNHLY, FYNNEI. The CDR3 is 9 amino acids in total, end residues counted. The CDR3 here is CASSPTCCS.

V gene TRBV15 combines with J gene TRBJ1-4; TRBD1 is a possible D gene (6 bases). The CDR3 sequence is 16 residues long. The germline gives CDR1 LNHNV, CDR2 YYDKDF (reference sequence). The V and J ends lost 1 base and 5 bases respectively, with 14 bases between them. The CDR3, as DNA: TGTGCCACCAGCAGAGTGCCGGGACACTCAAATGAAAAACTGTTTTTT. Its protein product is CATSRVPGHSNEKLFF.

On this clone: Mismatch with germline at one junction end may stem from a read error. The chain recombines TRBV6-2 or TRBV6-3 with TRBJ2-1, with 8 bases aligning to TRBD1. Germline CDR1 MNHEY, CDR2 SVGEGT. The CDR3 is 15 amino acids. CDR3 sequence (DNA): TGTGCCAGCAGTTATTCAGGGGGCGCTGGGCTAAGAGCAATCTTC. Protein sequence: CASSYSGGAGLRAIF.

The gene calls are TRBV18 and TRBJ1-3, with D perhaps matching TRBD1 (5 bases). The CDR3 contains 15 residues. Trimming stripped 1 base from V and 2 bases from J, with 9 bases between. Germline CDR1 and CDR2: KGHSH and LQKENI. CDR3 in DNA: TGTGCCAGCTCACCACGGCAGGGAACTGGAAACACCATATATTTT. Translating gives CASSPRQGTGNTIYF.

J is TRBJ1-1 and V is TRBV3-1 (or the pseudogene TRBV3-2); TRBD1 is a possible D gene (6 bases). V gave up 6 bases and J gave up 1 base, with 9 bases separating them. The V gene's germline CDR1 is LGHDT and CDR2 YNNKEL (reference sequence). This CDR3 is 13 amino acids long. CDR3 DNA: TGTGCCAGCAGGAGAGGGGGGAACACTGAAGCTTTCTTT. This gives the protein CASRRGGNTEAFF.

The chain links TRBV9 to TRBJ2-2; D is undetermined. V was clipped by 3 bases and J by 0 bases, with 6 bases between them. The CDR3 spans 14 residues. The germline gives CDR1 SGDLS, CDR2 YYNGEE. CDR3 sequence: CASSARANTGELFF. In nucleotides, the CDR3 is TGTGCCAGCAGCGCCCGGGCGAACACCGGGGAGCTGTTTTTT.

V usage is TRBV2 and J usage is TRBJ2-1; D may be TRBD2 (5 bases). The V gene's germline CDR1 is SNHLY and CDR2 FYNNEI. The ends were cut back, 7 bases at V and 6 bases at J, with 13 bases in the middle. This CDR3 spans 13 amino acids. The CDR3 coding sequence is TGTGCCAGCATACTCAACGGGGTCAATGAGCAGTTCTTC. Amino acids: CASILNGVNEQFF.